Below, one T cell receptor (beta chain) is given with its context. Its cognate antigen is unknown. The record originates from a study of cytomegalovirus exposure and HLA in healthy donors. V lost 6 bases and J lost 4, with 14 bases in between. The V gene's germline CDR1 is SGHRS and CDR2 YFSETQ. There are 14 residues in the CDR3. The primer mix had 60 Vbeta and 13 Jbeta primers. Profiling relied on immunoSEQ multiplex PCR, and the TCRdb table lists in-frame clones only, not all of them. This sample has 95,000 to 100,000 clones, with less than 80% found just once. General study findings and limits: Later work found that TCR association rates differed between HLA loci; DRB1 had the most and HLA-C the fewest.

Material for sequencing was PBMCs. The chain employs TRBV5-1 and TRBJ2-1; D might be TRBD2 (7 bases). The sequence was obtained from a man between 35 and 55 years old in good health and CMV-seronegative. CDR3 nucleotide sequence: TGCGCCAGCAAAGCGGGACAATCATACAATGAGCAGTTCTTC. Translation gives CASKAGQSYNEQFF.